The TCR beta chain under discussion was sequenced for a study of CD8 T cells in Susac syndrome. Sequencing of TCR beta, carried out with a high-throughput approach, was applied to CD8+ and CD4+ T cells from the blood. TEMRA cells were FACS-enriched, unlike CD8+ and CD4+ T cells, which were negatively isolated. RNA was extracted with the RNeasy kit, and a quantity of roughly 0.5 to 1 ug was reverse transcribed using random hexamers. TCRdb reanalysed the immunoSEQ multiplex PCR reads using MiXCR and keeps one entry per CDR3 protein. The table lists about 300,000 distinct CDR3 sequences, roughly 85% of them singletons. The CDR3 loop spans 15 amino acids. The germline CDR1 and CDR2 sequences are MDHEN and SYDVKM. The V gene lost 3 bases and the J gene lost 2 bases, with 12 bases spanning the gap.

The sequenced sample consisted of CD8+ T cells from PBMCs. This TCR came from a human donor with multiple sclerosis. The chain links TRBV28 to TRBJ2-3, with a weak D call TRBD2 (6 bases). The CDR3 sequence: CASSFLAGLTDTQYF. The CDR3 coding sequence is TGTGCCAGCAGTTTCCTCGCGGGGCTCACAGATACGCAGTATTTT.